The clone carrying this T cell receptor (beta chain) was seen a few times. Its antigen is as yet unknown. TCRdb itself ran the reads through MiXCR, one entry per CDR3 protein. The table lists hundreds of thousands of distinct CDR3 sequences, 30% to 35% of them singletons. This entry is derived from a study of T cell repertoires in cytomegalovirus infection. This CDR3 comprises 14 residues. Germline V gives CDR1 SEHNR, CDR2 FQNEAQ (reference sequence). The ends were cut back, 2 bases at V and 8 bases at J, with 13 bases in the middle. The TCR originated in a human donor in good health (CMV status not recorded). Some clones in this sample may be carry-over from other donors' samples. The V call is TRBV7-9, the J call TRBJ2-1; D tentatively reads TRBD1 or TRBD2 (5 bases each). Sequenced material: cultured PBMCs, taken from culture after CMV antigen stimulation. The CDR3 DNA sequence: TGTGCCAGCAGCTTACTCCTAGGGACGGATGAGCAGTTCTTC. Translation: CASSLLLGTDEQFF.